This T cell receptor (beta chain) was obtained from a study of control samples from healthy donors and cancer patients. This clone was counted once. One junction end disagrees with the germline gene, perhaps due to a read error. The length of the CDR3 is 13 residues. Germline V gene lookup returns CDR1 SGHDT and CDR2 YYEEEE. The protocol was immunoSEQ multiplex PCR, while the TCRdb copy is restricted to in-frame clones and leaves out a portion. This sample has 170,000 or so clones, with 94% found just once. What was sequenced was blood. The receptor was isolated from a woman aged 18-29 years in good health. The chain has TRBV5-6 and TRBJ1-2; a weak D match, TRBD1 (6 bases). The CDR3 nucleotides are TGTGCCAGCAGCTTTAGTAGCGGGGGACAATACCTCTTC. Translation: CASSFSSGGQYLF.